Each of the 20 T cell receptor beta chains below was sequenced from the same sample in a study of T-cell memory formation after mild COVID-19. TCRdb redid the calling of the 5' RACE reads with MiXCR, one entry per CDR3 protein. This table has approximately 390,000 distinct CDR3 sequences, roughly 15% appearing once. Source material: PBMCs or a T cell subset sorted from them (not recorded which). The receptors come from a man aged 18 to 30 who had mild COVID-19 (a few samples of this study predate the infection). Cell type and time point are not known.

A few counts support this clonotype. This chain joins TRBV6-2 or TRBV6-3 and TRBJ1-1, with D perhaps matching TRBD1 (5 bases). V was trimmed by 4 bases and J by 0 bases, leaving 15 bases between them. This CDR3 region has 16 residues. Per germline, CDR1 MNHEY and CDR2 SVGEGT. In DNA, the CDR3 is TGTGCCAGCAGTTTCCCTCACGACAGATTGAACACTGAAGCTTTCTTT. This sequence encodes CASSFPHDRLNTEAFF.

This clonotype was counted between two and nine times. The rearrangement joins TRBV28 to TRBJ1-3; D perhaps matches TRBD1 (6 bases). The ends were cut back, 1 base at V and 4 bases at J, with 11 bases in the middle. CDR1 is MDHEN, CDR2 SYDVKM, per germline. This CDR3 is built from 15 residues. CDR3 sequence (DNA): TGTGCCAGCAGTTTATCACAGGGAACGGGAAACACCATATATTTT. Translating gives CASSLSQGTGNTIYF.

This clonotype has just one count. The V and J genes are TRBV10-3 and TRBJ1-1; 9 bases map to TRBD1. V was clipped by 6 bases and J by 4 bases; unmatched bases: 3. The germline V gene has CDR1 ENHRY and CDR2 SYGVKD. CDR3 length: 13 residues. The CDR3 sequence is CAIRKTGGTEAFF. For the CDR3, the DNA is TGTGCCATCAGGAAGACAGGGGGCACTGAAGCTTTCTTT.

This clonotype was observed a handful of times. The rearrangement joins TRBV18 to TRBJ1-2, with TRBD1 matching 7 bases. Losses at the gene ends were 4 bases for V and 4 bases for J; bases not matched to a gene: 6. Looked up from germline, CDR1 is KGHSH and CDR2 is LQKENI. The length of the CDR3 is 14 residues. The CDR3 protein is CASSRRDRPYGYTF. The CDR3 DNA reads as TGTGCCAGCTCACGCAGGGACAGACCCTATGGCTACACCTTC. The full variable domain, in which reference TRBV18 and TRBJ1-2 provide the parts outside the CDR3, is NAGVMQNPRHLVRRRGQEARLRCSPMKGHSHVYWYRQLPEEGLKFMVYLQKENIIDESGMPKERFSAEFPKEGPSILRIQQVVRGDSAAYFCASSRRDRPYGYTFGSGTRLTVV.

This chain connects TRBV6-5 to TRBJ2-3, with D maybe TRBD1 (5 bases). The CDR3 covers 16 residues. Trimming took 0 bases from V and 3 from J, leaving 13 bases between them. Germline V CDR1 and CDR2: MNHEY, SVGAGI. CDR3 in DNA: TGTGCCAGCAGTTACTCGGGGCTAGTGGTAACAGATACGCAGTATTTT. Its translation: CASSYSGLVVTDTQYF.

In this sample, this clonotype turned up once. The chain's CDR3 is CASMRGGRAFF. CDR3 bases: TGTGCCAGCATGAGAGGAGGGAGAGCTTTCTTT. The chain carries TRBV6-5 and TRBJ1-1; D remains unclear. This CDR3 is 11 amino acids long. Germline values: CDR1 MNHEY, CDR2 SVGAGI. V was shortened by 7 bases and J by 10 bases, with 13 bases between the two germline ends.

This clonotype was observed a handful of times. The gene calls are TRBV5-1 and TRBJ2-5, with 12 bases lining up with TRBD1. The CDR3 sequence is 15 residues long. Unmatched junction bases numbered 2, after V lost 1 base and J lost 4 bases. CDR1 and CDR2 from the germline V gene are SGHRS and YFSETQ. The CDR3 region is CASSLWDRGLETQYF. Written as DNA, the CDR3 is TGCGCCAGCAGCTTGTGGGACAGGGGGCTAGAGACCCAGTACTTC.

This clonotype has only a few counts. The rearrangement joins TRBV2 to TRBJ2-2, with D uncertain. The CDR3 consists of 13 residues. Trimming left V 7 bases short and J 0 bases short, with 6 bases between. Germline loops: CDR1 SNHLY, CDR2 FYNNEI. This CDR3 reads CASIKTNTGELFF. The CDR3 DNA follows: TGTGCCAGCATTAAGACGAACACCGGGGAGCTGTTTTTT.

V is TRBV4-3 and J is TRBJ1-2; 10 nucleotides match TRBD1. This CDR3 has 16 amino acids. Germline V CDR1 and CDR2: LGHNA, YSLEER. V was clipped by 3 bases and J by 4 bases; unmatched bases: 8. The CDR3 DNA sequence: TGCGCCAGCAGCCAGGAGATGACAGGGGGCGCCTATGGCTACACCTTC. It encodes CASSQEMTGGAYGYTF.

This clonotype was observed a few times. The chain recombines TRBV5-1 with TRBJ1-1; the D is unclear. Germline lookup yields CDR1 SGHRS and CDR2 YFSETQ. Trimming removed 5 bases from V and 1 base from J, with 9 bases in between. There are 13 residues in the CDR3. CDR3 sequence reads: CASRSQGNTEAFF. CDR3 nucleotide sequence: TGCGCCAGCAGAAGCCAAGGGAACACTGAAGCTTTCTTT.

This clonotype was seen a single time. The rearrangement links TRBV5-1 to TRBJ2-5, with 13 nucleotides matching TRBD2. CDR3 length: 16 residues. Germline values: CDR1 SGHRS, CDR2 YFSETQ. The V gene end was trimmed by 2 bases and the J gene end by 4 bases; junction bases not matched to a gene: 5. CDR3 sequence: CASSFGLAGDGETQYF. The CDR3 region has the DNA TGCGCCAGCAGCTTCGGACTAGCGGGGGATGGAGAGACCCAGTACTTC.

The chain uses TRBV6-5 and TRBJ1-1; the match to TRBD1 covers 7 bases. Germline V gene sequence: CDR1 MNHEY, CDR2 SVGAGI. This CDR3 has 17 amino acids. Trimming took 3 bases from V and 1 from J; bases not matched to a gene: 11. CDR3 loop: CASSYRGGGRTNTEAFF. CDR3 in DNA: TGTGCCAGCAGTTATCGGGGAGGGGGCAGGACGAACACTGAAGCTTTCTTT.

In this sample, this clonotype turned up a few times. The rearrangement uses TRBV7-2 and TRBJ2-1, with 9 bases identical to TRBD2. The length of the CDR3 is 16 residues. Germline CDR1 reads SGHTA; CDR2 reads FQGNSA. V gave up 5 bases and J gave up 4 bases; unmatched junction bases: 9. CDR3: CASSLLAGGEYNEQFF. DNA of the CDR3: TGTGCCAGCAGCCTCTTGGCGGGGGGGGAATACAATGAGCAGTTCTTC.

To note about this clonotype: At one end, the junction sequence differs from germline, possibly due to a read error. V is TRBV24-1 and J is TRBJ2-7; 7 nucleotides agree with TRBD2. Germline CDR1 is KGHDR and CDR2 is SFDVKD. The CDR3 runs 13 residues. CDR3 sequence reads: CAPSDGGGYEQYF. CDR3 bases: TGTGCCCCCAGCGATGGGGGGGGCTACGAGCAGTACTTC.

This chain links TRBV5-5 with TRBJ2-7, with 12 bases that match TRBD1. J lost 4 bases, V lost 8 bases, and 4 bases had no gene match. Germline loops: CDR1 SGHKS, CDR2 YYEKEE (reference sequence). CDR3 length: 13 amino acids. DNA for the CDR3: TGTGCCAGTAAGGGACAGGGGGCGTACGAGCAGTACTTC. Its protein is CASKGQGAYEQYF.

The rearrangement joins TRBV6-2 or TRBV6-3 to TRBJ2-7; 10 bases match TRBD1. Germline trimming cut 2 bases from V and 2 bases from J; bases unmatched to any gene: 9. Germline assignment: CDR1 MNHEY and CDR2 SVGEGT. The length of the CDR3 is 17 residues. The CDR3 spells CASSYDRRQGAAYEQYV. The CDR3 DNA reads as TGTGCCAGCAGTTACGACAGAAGACAGGGGGCTGCCTACGAGCAGTACGTC.

This clonotype was counted a few times. The V call is TRBV5-5, the J call TRBJ1-5; D is unclear. Trimming stripped 2 bases from V and 5 bases from J, with 8 bases between. The CDR3 has 13 residues. CDR1 and CDR2 from the germline V gene are SGHKS and YYEKEE (reference sequence). The CDR3 sequence is CASSFGIYQPQHF. The CDR3, as DNA: TGTGCCAGCAGCTTCGGGATTTATCAGCCCCAGCATTTT.

This chain uses TRBV6-5 with TRBJ1-2, with D perhaps TRBD1 (5 bases). Trimming took 6 bases from V and 1 from J, leaving 15 bases between them. Looked up from germline, CDR1 is MNHEY and CDR2 is SVGAGI. The CDR3 consists of 15 residues. The CDR3 DNA follows: TGTGCCAGCAGAAAATGGGACGGAGGTAACTATGGCTACACCTTC. As protein: CASRKWDGGNYGYTF.

The gene calls are TRBV4-3 and TRBJ2-3, with D unresolved. Trimming shortened V by 0 bases and J by 0 bases, and 4 bases separated the two germline ends. The CDR3 sequence is 14 residues long. The germline gives CDR1 LGHNA, CDR2 YSLEER. For the CDR3, the DNA is TGCGCCAGCAGCCAAGAGCTTAGCACAGATACGCAGTATTTT. It codes for CASSQELSTDTQYF.

The rearrangement links TRBV7-9 to TRBJ2-2; 8 bases match TRBD1. The V gene's germline CDR1 is SEHNR and CDR2 FQNEAQ (reference sequence). There are 16 residues in the CDR3. V lost 5 bases, J lost 3 bases, and 8 bases stayed unmatched. The CDR3 sequence is CASSGEAGQDTGELFF. CDR3 coding DNA: TGTGCCAGCAGCGGAGAGGCGGGACAGGACACCGGGGAGCTGTTTTTT.